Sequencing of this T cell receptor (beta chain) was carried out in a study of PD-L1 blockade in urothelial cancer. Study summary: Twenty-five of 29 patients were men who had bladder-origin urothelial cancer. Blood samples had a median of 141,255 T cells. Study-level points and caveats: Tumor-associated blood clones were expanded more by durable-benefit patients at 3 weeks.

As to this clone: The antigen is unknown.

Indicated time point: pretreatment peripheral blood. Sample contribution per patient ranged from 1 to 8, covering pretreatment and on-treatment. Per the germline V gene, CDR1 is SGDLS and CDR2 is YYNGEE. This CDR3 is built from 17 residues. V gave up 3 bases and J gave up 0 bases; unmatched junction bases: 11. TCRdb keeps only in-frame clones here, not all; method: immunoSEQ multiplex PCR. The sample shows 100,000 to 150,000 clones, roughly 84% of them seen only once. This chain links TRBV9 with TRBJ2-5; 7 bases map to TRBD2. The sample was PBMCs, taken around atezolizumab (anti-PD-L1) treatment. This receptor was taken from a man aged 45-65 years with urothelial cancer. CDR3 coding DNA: TGTGCCAGCAGCGGAAACGGAGCGCGGGGGTACCAAGAGACCCAGTACTTC. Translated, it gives CASSGNGARGYQETQYF.